A single sample gave rise to the 10 T cell receptor beta chains below, sequenced in a study of shared clonotypes between healthy human individuals (dated by TCRdb to 2020 to 2021). The library was made by the immunoSEQ multiplex PCR assay. TCRdb's version of the immuneACCESS table is confined to in-frame rearrangements and falls short of the full clone set. An unresolved V gene accounts for under half of the shortfall where checked; the remainder is of unknown origin. The sample table contains some 580,000 clones; only one count was recorded for almost 97% of them. The ten top clones hold 0.045% to 0.07% of the sample. The sequenced sample consisted of naive CD4+ T cells sorted from blood. What the cell subset or site label conveys for this sample: CD45RA+ positively selected. These receptors originate from a woman aged 30 to 39 in good health.

The chain couples TRBV7-9 to TRBJ1-2; weak D call: TRBD1 (5 bases). Germline V gene data show CDR1 as SEHNR and CDR2 as FQNEAQ (reference sequence). V lost 4 bases and J 4 bases, leaving 16 bases between the germline ends. This CDR3 has 15 amino acids. CDR3 DNA sequence: TGTGCCAGCAGCTCTACCGAAAGACAGAGCTATGGCTACACCTTC. Its protein is CASSSTERQSYGYTF.

This clone was counted a single time. This chain links TRBV28 with TRBJ1-1; D remains ambiguous. The CDR3 sequence is 16 residues long. The germline V and J ends were trimmed by 5 bases and 7 bases, with 23 bases remaining between them. Germline V gene data show CDR1 as MDHEN and CDR2 as SYDVKM. The CDR3 DNA reads as TGTGCCAGCAGTCCCATAACCCCCCCTTTTGGGGATGAAGCTTTCTTT. It yields the protein CASSPITPPFGDEAFF.

V gene TRBV28 combines with J gene TRBJ1-4, with a possible D match to TRBD1 (6 bases). This CDR3 is 15 amino acids long. Germline CDR1 and CDR2: MDHEN and SYDVKM. The V gene lost 7 bases and the J gene lost 4 bases, with 16 bases spanning the gap. In DNA, the CDR3 is TGTGCCAGCAACGGGCCGGCACAGGGTAATGAAAAACTGTTTTTT. Its protein product is CASNGPAQGNEKLFF. The whole variable domain, remainder taken from reference TRBV28 and TRBJ1-4, is DVKVTQSSRYLVKRTGEKVFLECVQDMDHENMFWYRQDPGLGLRLIYFSYDVKMKEKGDIPEGYSVSREKKERFSLILESASTNQTSMYLCASNGPAQGNEKLFFGSGTQLSVL.

This chain uses TRBV4-1 with TRBJ1-5; perhaps TRBD1 as D (6 bases). Trimming left V 1 base short and J 3 bases short, with 13 bases between. The CDR3 runs to 16 residues. The germline gives CDR1 MGHRA, CDR2 YSYEKL. The CDR3, as DNA: TGCGCCAGCAGCCAAGTACCACAGGGTCCCAATCAGCCCCAGCATTTT. It is translated as CASSQVPQGPNQPQHF.

The chain links TRBV9 to TRBJ2-1; tentative D call: TRBD2 (5 bases). The CDR3 extends over 15 amino acids. V was shortened by 0 bases and J by 2 bases, with 9 bases between the two germline ends. Germline V lookup: CDR1 SGDLS, CDR2 YYNGEE. CDR3 nucleotides: TGTGCCAGCAGCGTAGGGGGAGCAACCTACAATGAGCAGTTCTTC. Translating gives CASSVGGATYNEQFF.

This clone has a single count. J is TRBJ1-1 and V is TRBV18; D is unclear. Trimming cost V 3 bases and J 4 bases, with 6 bases left between them. This CDR3 is built from 12 residues. CDR1 is KGHSH, CDR2 LQKENI, per germline. In DNA, the CDR3 is TGTGCCAGCTCACCCGGGATCACTGAAGCTTTCTTT. Encoded protein: CASSPGITEAFF.

J is TRBJ2-2 and V is TRBV7-6; D not certain. This CDR3 spans 14 amino acids. The V gene lost 3 bases and the J gene lost 6 bases, with 11 bases spanning the gap. In germline, CDR1 is SGHVS, CDR2 FNYEAQ. CDR3 coding DNA: TGTGCCAGCAGCTTTCTACTAAAGGCCGGGGAGCTGTTTTTT. The encoded protein is CASSFLLKAGELFF.

The chain recombines TRBV10-2 with TRBJ2-7, with D maybe TRBD1 (5 bases). CDR3 length: 12 residues. Trimming stripped 4 bases from V and 4 bases from J, with 8 bases between. Germline assignment: CDR1 WSHSY and CDR2 SAAADI. The CDR3 is CASSGGTYEQYF. In DNA form, the CDR3 reads TGCGCCAGCAGTGGGGGCACTTACGAGCAGTACTTC.

The V gene is TRBV18, the J gene TRBJ1-5, with 7 bases matching TRBD1. The V segment lost 3 bases and the J segment 5 bases; nucleotides outside the gene matches: 10. CDR1 KGHSH and CDR2 LQKENI come from the germline V gene. The CDR3 has 16 amino acids. The CDR3 DNA reads TGTGCCAGCTCACCGGGCAACATACAGGGGTATCAGCCCCAGCATTTT. Translating gives CASSPGNIQGYQPQHF.

The chain is built from TRBV2 and TRBJ1-1, with D unclear. Per the germline V gene, CDR1 is SNHLY and CDR2 is FYNNEI. This CDR3 has 12 amino acids. Trimming took off 5 bases at V and 4 bases at J, with 8 bases between the two ends. DNA for the CDR3: TGTGCCAGCAGTATTGAGGGCACTGAAGCTTTCTTT. Its translation is CASSIEGTEAFF.